This TCR beta chain is drawn from a study of T cell repertoires in cytomegalovirus infection. The wider study: Well-studied HLA-B-restricted CMV epitopes were used in the study alongside recently identified HLA-C-restricted ones. An indication of both CMV infection and matching HLA type came from public TCR beta signatures. Whole-study results and caveats: Predominance within the ex vivo response was attributable to HLA-C-restricted CMV-specific TCR beta clonotypes. The cumulative frequency of public TCR beta families identified carriers of CMV plus the relevant HLA.

Worth noting for this clonotype: Its target is unknown.

Germline V lookup: CDR1 SGHTA, CDR2 FQGNSA. The V gene end was trimmed by 5 bases and the J gene end by 0 bases; junction bases not matched to a gene: 2. There are 15 residues in the CDR3. In TCRdb, the reads were re-called with MiXCR into one record per CDR3 protein. The data contain around 360,000 distinct CDR3 sequences, about 32% of them singletons. This rearrangement joins TRBV7-2 to TRBJ2-7, with TRBD2 identical over 12 bases. This receptor was identified in a human donor in good health (CMV status not recorded). Some clones in this sample may be carry-over from other donors' samples. The source was cultured PBMCs, collected from culture after CMV antigen stimulation. The CDR3 spells CASSRTSGNSYEQYF. The CDR3 coding sequence is TGTGCCAGCAGCCGGACTAGCGGGAACTCCTACGAGCAGTACTTC. Combining the CDR3 with reference TRBV7-2 and TRBJ2-7 gives the whole variable domain GAGVSQSPSNKVTEKGKDVELRCDPISGHTALYWYRQSLGQGLEFLIYFQGNSAPDKSGLPSDRFSAERTGGSVSTLTIQRTQQEDSAVYLCASSRTSGNSYEQYFGPGTRLTVT.